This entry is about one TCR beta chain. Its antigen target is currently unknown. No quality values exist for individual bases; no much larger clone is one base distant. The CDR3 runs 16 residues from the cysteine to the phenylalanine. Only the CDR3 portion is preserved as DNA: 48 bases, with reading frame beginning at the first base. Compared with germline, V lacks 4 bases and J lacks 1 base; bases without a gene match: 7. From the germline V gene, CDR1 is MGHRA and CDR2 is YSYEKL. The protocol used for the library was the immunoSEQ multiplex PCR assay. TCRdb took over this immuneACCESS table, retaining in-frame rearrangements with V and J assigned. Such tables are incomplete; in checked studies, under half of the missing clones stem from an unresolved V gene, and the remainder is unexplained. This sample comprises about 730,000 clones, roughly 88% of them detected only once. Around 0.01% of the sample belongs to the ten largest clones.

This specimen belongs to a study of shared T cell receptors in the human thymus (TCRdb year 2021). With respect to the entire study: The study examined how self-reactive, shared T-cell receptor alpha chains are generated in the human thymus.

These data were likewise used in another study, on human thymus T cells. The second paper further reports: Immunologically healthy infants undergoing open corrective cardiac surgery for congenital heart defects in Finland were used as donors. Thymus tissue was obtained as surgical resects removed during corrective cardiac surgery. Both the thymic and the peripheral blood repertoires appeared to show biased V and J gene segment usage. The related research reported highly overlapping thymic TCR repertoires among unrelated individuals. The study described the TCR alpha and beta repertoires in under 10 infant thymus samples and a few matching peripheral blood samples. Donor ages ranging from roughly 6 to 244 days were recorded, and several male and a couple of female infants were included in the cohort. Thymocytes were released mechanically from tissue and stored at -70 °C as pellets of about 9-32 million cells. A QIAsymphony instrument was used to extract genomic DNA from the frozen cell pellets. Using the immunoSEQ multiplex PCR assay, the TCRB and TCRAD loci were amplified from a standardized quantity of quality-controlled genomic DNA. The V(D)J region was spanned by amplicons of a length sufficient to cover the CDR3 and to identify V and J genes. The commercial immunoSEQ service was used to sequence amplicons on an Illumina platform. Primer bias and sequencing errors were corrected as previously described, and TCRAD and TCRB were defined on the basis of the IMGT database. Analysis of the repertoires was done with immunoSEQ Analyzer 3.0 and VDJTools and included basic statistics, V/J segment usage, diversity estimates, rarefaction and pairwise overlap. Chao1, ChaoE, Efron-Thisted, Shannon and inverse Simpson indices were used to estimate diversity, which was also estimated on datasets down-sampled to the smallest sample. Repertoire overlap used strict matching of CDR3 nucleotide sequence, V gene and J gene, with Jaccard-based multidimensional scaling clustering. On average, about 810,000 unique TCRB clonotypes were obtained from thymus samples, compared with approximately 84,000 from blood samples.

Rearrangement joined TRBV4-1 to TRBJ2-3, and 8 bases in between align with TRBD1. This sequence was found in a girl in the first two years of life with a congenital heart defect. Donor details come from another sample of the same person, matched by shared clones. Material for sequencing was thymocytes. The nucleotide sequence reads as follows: TGCGCCAGCAGCCTTTCGATACAGGGGGGCACAGATACGCAGTATTTT. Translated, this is CASSLSIQGGTDTQYF.